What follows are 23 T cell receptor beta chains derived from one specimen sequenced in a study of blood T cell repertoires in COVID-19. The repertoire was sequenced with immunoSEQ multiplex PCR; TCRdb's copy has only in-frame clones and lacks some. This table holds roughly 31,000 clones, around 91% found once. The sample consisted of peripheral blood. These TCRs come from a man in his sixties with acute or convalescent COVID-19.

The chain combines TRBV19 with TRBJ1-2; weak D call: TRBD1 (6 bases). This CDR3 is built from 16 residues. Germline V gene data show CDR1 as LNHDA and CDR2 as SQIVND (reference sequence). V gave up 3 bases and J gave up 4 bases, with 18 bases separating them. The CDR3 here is CASSMRLDRSVYGYTF. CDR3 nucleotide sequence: TGTGCCAGTAGTATGAGATTGGACAGAAGTGTCTATGGCTACACCTTC.

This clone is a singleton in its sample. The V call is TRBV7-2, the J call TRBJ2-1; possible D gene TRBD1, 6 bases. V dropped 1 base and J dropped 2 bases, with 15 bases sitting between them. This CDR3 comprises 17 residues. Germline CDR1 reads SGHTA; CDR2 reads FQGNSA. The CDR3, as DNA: TGTGCCAGCAGCTTAGTCGGTACCAGGGGTACCTACAATGAGCAGTTCTTC. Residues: CASSLVGTRGTYNEQFF. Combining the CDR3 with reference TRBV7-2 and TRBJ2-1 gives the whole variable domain GAGVSQSPSNKVTEKGKDVELRCDPISGHTALYWYRQSLGQGLEFLIYFQGNSAPDKSGLPSDRFSAERTGGSVSTLTIQRTQQEDSAVYLCASSLVGTRGTYNEQFFGPGTRLTVL.

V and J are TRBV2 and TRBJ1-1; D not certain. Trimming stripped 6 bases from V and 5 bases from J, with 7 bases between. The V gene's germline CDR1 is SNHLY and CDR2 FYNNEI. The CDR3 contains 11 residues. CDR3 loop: CASRAETEAFF. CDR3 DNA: TGTGCCAGCAGGGCTGAAACTGAAGCTTTCTTT.

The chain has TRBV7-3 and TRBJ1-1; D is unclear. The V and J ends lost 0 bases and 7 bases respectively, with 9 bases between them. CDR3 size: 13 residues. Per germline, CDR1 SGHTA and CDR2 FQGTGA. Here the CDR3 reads CASSLTISGEAFF. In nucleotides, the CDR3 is TGTGCCAGCAGCTTAACGATCTCGGGTGAAGCTTTCTTT. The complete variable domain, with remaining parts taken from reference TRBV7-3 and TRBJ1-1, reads GAGVSQTPSNKVTEKGKYVELRCDPISGHTALYWYRQSLGQGPEFLIYFQGTGAADDSGLPNDRFFAVRPEGSVSTLKIQRTERGDSAVYLCASSLTISGEAFFGQGTRLTVV.

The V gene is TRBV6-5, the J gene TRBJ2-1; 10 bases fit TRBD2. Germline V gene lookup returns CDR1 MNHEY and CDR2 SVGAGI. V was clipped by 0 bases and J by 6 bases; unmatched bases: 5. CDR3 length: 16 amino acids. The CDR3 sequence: CASSYSRTSGLNEQFF. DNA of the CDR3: TGTGCCAGCAGTTACTCGCGGACTAGCGGACTCAATGAGCAGTTCTTC.

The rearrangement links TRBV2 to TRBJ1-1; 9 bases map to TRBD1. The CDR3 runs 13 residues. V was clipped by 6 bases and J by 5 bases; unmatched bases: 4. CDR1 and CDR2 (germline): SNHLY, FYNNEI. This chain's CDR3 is CASSGDRGTEAFF. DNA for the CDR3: TGTGCCAGCAGCGGAGACAGGGGGACTGAAGCTTTCTTT.

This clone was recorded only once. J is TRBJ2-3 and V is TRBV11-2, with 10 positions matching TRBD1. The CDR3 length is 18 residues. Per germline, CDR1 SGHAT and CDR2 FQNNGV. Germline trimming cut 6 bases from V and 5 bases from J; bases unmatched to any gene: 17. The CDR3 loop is CASSFRSMTGGLEDTQYF. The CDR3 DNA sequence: TGTGCCAGCAGTTTTAGAAGTATGACAGGGGGCCTGGAAGATACGCAGTATTTT.

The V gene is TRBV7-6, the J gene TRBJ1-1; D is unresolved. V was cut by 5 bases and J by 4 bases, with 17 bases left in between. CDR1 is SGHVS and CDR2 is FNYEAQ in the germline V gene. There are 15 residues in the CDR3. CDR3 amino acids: CASSPTPGVGTEAFF. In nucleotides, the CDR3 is TGTGCCAGCAGCCCGACCCCCGGGGTGGGCACTGAAGCTTTCTTT.

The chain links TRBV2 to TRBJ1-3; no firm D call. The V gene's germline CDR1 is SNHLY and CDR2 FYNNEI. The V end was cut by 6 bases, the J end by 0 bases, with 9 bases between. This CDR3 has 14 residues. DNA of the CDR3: TGTGCCAGCAGCGCAGGAAGCTCTGGAAACACCATATATTTT. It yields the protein CASSAGSSGNTIYF. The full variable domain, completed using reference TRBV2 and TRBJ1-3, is EPEVTQTPSHQVTQMGQEVILRCVPISNHLYFYWYRQILGQKVEFLVSFYNNEISEKSEIFDDQFSVERPDGSNFTLKIRSTKLEDSAMYFCASSAGSSGNTIYFGEGSWLTVV.

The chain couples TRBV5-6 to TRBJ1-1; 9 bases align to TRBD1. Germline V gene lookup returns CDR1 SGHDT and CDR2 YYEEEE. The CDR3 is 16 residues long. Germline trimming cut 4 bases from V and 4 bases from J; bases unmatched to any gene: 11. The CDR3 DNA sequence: TGTGCCAGCAGCCCGGGACAGGGCGGGTGGCTCACTGAAGCTTTCTTT. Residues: CASSPGQGGWLTEAFF.

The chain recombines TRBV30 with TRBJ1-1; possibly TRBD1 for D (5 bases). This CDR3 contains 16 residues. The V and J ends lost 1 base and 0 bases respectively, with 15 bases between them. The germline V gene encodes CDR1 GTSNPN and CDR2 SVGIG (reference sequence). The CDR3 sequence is CAWSAQEGLMNTEAFF. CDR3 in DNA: TGTGCCTGGAGTGCCCAAGAGGGACTCATGAACACTGAAGCTTTCTTT.

The CDR3 loop reads CASSYSAGSNQPQHF. CDR3 sequence (DNA): TGTGCCAGCAGTTACTCGGCGGGTAGCAATCAGCCCCAGCATTTT. The rearrangement links TRBV6-5 to TRBJ1-5; D call uncertain. The V gene lost 0 bases and the J gene lost 0 bases, with 6 bases spanning the gap. This CDR3 has 15 amino acids. Germline-derived CDR1 and CDR2 are MNHEY and SVGAGI.

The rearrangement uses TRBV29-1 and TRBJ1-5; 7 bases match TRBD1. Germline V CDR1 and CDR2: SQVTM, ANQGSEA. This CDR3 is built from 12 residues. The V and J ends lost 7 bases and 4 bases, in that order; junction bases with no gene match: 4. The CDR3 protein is CSGGQANQPQHF. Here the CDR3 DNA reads TGCAGCGGCGGACAGGCAAATCAGCCCCAGCATTTT.

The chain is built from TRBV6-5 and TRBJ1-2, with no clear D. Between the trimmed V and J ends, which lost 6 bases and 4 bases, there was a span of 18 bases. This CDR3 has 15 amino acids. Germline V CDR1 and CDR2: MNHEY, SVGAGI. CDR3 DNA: TGTGCCAGCAGGGACCTAGAGGGAGAAGTCTATGGCTACACCTTC. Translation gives CASRDLEGEVYGYTF.

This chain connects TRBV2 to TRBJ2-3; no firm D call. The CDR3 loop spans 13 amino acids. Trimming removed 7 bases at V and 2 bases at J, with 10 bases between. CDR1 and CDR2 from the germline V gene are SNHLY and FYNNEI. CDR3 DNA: TGTGCCAGCAACCCATACTTCACAGATACGCAGTATTTT. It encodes CASNPYFTDTQYF.

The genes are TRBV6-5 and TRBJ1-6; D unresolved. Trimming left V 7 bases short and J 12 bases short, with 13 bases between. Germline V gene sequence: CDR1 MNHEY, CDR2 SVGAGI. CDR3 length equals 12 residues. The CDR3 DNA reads TGTGCCAGCACGTTGCAAGAGAGACCCCTCCACTTT. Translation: CASTLQERPLHF.

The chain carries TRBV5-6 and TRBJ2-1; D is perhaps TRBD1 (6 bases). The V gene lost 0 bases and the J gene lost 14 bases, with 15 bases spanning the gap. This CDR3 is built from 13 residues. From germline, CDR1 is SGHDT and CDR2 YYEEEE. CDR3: CASSLDYRVREFF. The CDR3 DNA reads TGTGCCAGCAGCTTGGATTACAGGGTTAGGGAGTTCTTC.

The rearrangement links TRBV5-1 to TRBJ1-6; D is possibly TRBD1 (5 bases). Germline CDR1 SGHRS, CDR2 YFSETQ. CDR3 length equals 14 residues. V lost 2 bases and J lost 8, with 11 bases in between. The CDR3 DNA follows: TGCGCCAGCAGCTTCGGGCAGGGCGATTCACCCCTCCACTTT. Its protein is CASSFGQGDSPLHF.

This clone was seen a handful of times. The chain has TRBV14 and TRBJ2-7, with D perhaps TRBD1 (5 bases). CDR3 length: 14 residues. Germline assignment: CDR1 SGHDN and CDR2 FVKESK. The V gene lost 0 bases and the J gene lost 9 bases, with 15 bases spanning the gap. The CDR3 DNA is TGTGCCAGCAGCCAAGATTTCAGGACAACGGGGCAGTACTTC. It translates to CASSQDFRTTGQYF.

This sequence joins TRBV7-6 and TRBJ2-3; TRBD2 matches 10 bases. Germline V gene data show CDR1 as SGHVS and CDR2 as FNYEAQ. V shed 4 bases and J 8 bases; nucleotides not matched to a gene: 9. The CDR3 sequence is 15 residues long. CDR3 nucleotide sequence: TGTGCCAGCAGCTCCCCCGGGACTAGCGAGGTTACGCAGTATTTT. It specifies CASSSPGTSEVTQYF.

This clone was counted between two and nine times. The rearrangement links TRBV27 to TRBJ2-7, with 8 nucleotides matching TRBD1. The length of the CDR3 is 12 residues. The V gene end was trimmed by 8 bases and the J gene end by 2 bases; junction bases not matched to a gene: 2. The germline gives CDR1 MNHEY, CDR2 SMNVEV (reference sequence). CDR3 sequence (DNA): TGTGCCAGCGGACAGGGACCCTACGAGCAGTACTTC. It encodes CASGQGPYEQYF.

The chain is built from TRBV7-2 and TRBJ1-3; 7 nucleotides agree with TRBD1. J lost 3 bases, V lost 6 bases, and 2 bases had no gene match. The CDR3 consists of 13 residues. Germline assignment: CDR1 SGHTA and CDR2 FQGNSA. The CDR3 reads CASRTGVGNTIYF. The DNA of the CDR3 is TGTGCCAGCAGAACAGGGGTTGGAAACACCATATATTTT.

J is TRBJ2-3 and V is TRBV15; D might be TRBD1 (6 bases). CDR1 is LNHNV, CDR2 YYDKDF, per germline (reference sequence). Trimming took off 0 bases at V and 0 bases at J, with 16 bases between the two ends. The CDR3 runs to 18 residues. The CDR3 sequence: CATSRDPIRGQSTDTQYF. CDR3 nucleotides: TGTGCCACCAGCAGAGATCCCATTCGAGGACAGAGCACAGATACGCAGTATTTT.